The entry that follows covers one T cell receptor (beta chain) sequence. Its target antigen remains unknown. Base qualities were left out, and no much larger clone turns up one base away. The sample belongs to a study of blood T cell repertoires in COVID-19 (dated by TCRdb to 2020 to 2021). For the wider study: Samples from collaborators originated in the United States, Italy and Spain and spanned both the acute and convalescent phases of COVID-19. The material from the prospective study consisted of cDNA or gDNA derived from T cells, B-cell-depleted T cells, or PBMCs. Deeply sampled blood TCRbeta repertoires from subjects exposed to, actively infected with, or recovered from COVID-19 were included in the dataset. The repertoires were released in a freely available public database intended as a resource for research on the immune response to SARS-CoV-2. The samples were drawn from the first 160 participants of the ongoing ImmuneRACE study and from 950 to 1,500 subjects provided by 6 global collaborators. The sample metadata nearly always contained a de-identified subject ID, COVID-19 status, age in years and sex. Where available, HLA class I and class II types were obtained from metadata supplied by the sample provider rather than from assay-based typing. The research as a whole found: The amount of clinical and demographic metadata varied by source and participant and was provided uncurated.

Whole blood was collected in K2EDTA tubes by collaborating institutions according to the institutions' own protocols. For TCRbeta analysis, collaborators shipped samples as frozen whole blood, isolated PBMCs, or DNA extracted from either of those sample types. CDR1 and CDR2 are read off the germline V gene (reference sequence) as SEHNR and FQNEAQ. Reading from cysteine to phenylalanine, the CDR3 counts 15 amino acids. The retained sequence is limited to the CDR3, 45 bases, with the frame set at the first base. Trimming leaves V shorter by 5 bases and J shorter by 3 bases, with the junction holding 9 bases beyond the gene matches. The immunoSEQ Assay, a bias-controlled multiplex PCR, was used to amplify TCRbeta CDR3 regions from genomic DNA. Per the original workflow: Nucleated cell counts per sample were estimated from amplification of reference gene primers within the assay. To quantify the absolute abundance of each unique TCRbeta CDR3 rearrangement, sequence reads were collapsed and filtered. For each sample, productive Simpson clonality was calculated by taking the square root of Simpson's diversity index across productive rearrangements. The immuneACCESS repertoire file appears here via TCRdb, limited to in-frame rearrangements. These files lack a portion of the clones; in checked studies, under half of the deficit traces to unresolved V genes, and the cause of the others is not known. V and J calls plus clone size are reproduced from that table; the DNA served to infer D and trimming. The sample records roughly 200,000 clones, roughly three quarters of which are singletons. About 9% of the sample is held by the ten biggest clonotypes.

The clonotype was recovered from a woman between 50 and 59 years old with active or convalescent COVID-19. Material: peripheral blood. The V gene is TRBV7-9 and the J gene is TRBJ1-1; TRBD1 lines up with 7 middle nucleotides. Here is the DNA: TGTGCCAGCAGCCCGTCGACAGGGTCCCACACTGAAGCTTTCTTT. Protein translation: CASSPSTGSHTEAFF.